This TCR beta chain is from a study of CD8 T cells in ankylosing spondylitis. This CDR3 spans 17 amino acids. Per the germline V gene, CDR1 is SGDLS and CDR2 is YYNGEE. V lost 0 bases and J lost 2; bases outside the gene matches: 9. TCRdb processed the 5' RACE reads anew with MiXCR; each CDR3 protein has one entry. Among about 30,000 distinct CDR3 sequences listed, around 5% were seen once. The chain carries TRBV9 and TRBJ2-3; 7 bases are a match to TRBD1. The material sequenced was blood, either unsorted or a sorted T cell fraction (not recorded which). This TCR came from a female donor with ankylosing spondylitis or in good health (not recorded which). This CDR3 is CASSVATGQSFTDTQYF. The DNA for the CDR3 is TGTGCCAGCAGCGTAGCTACGGGACAGAGTTTCACAGATACGCAGTATTTT.